These 14 T cell receptor beta chains share one sample of origin, sequenced in a study of cytomegalovirus exposure and HLA in healthy donors. 60 Vbeta and 13 Jbeta primers were used in PCR. Measured with immunoSEQ multiplex PCR; TCRdb has only the in-frame clones, and not every one. The sample yields some 140,000 clones, approximately 80% seen once. Source material: PBMCs. These receptors were obtained from a man younger than 40 in good health and CMV-seronegative.

In this sample, this clone turned up once. The chain carries TRBV7-6 and TRBJ2-3; 7 bases are a match to TRBD2. Trimming took 5 bases from V and 5 from J; bases not matched to a gene: 13. This CDR3 comprises 16 residues. CDR1 and CDR2 (germline): SGHVS, FNYEAQ. In DNA form, the CDR3 reads TGTGCCAGCAGCGGCCAGGGTAGCGGGTTAGGAGATACGCAGTATTTT. Protein: CASSGQGSGLGDTQYF. The full variable domain, its missing parts supplied by reference TRBV7-6 and TRBJ2-3, is GAGVSQSPRYKVTKRGQDVALRCDPISGHVSLYWYRQALGQGPEFLTYFNYEAQQDKSGLPNDRFSAERPEGSISTLTIQRTEQRDSAMYRCASSGQGSGLGDTQYFGPGTRLTVL.

This rearrangement joins TRBV25-1 to TRBJ2-7; 8 nucleotides match TRBD1. CDR3 size: 16 residues. Germline V gives CDR1 MGHDK, CDR2 SYGVNS. V lost 1 base and J lost 2; bases outside the gene matches: 7. CDR3 loop: CASSESLTGAAYEQYF. In DNA form, the CDR3 reads TGTGCCAGCAGTGAATCCCTGACAGGGGCAGCCTACGAGCAGTACTTC.

The chain uses TRBV5-1 and TRBJ2-1; 8 bases fit TRBD2. Germline V gene data show CDR1 as SGHRS and CDR2 as YFSETQ. This CDR3 spans 16 amino acids. The ends lost 1 base at V and 4 bases at J; junction bases unmatched: 7. The CDR3 DNA reads TGCGCCAGCAGCTTGATACCCGGGACTAGATACAATGAGCAGTTCTTC. It translates to CASSLIPGTRYNEQFF.

The chain combines TRBV9 with TRBJ2-3; 7 bases are shared with TRBD1. The CDR3 extends over 15 amino acids. Germline V gene data show CDR1 as SGDLS and CDR2 as YYNGEE. Trimming cost V 4 bases and J 0 bases; bases outside gene matches: 5. CDR3 sequence: CASSPGTASTDTQYF. CDR3 nucleotide sequence: TGTGCCAGCAGCCCAGGGACAGCCAGCACAGATACGCAGTATTTT.

The chain has TRBV11-2 and TRBJ2-7; TRBD2 matches at 8 bases. This CDR3 is built from 18 residues. CDR1 and CDR2 (germline): SGHAT, FQNNGV. V lost 5 bases to trimming and J lost 3 bases; unmatched junction nucleotides: 18. The CDR3 nucleotides read TGTGCCAGCAGCCTCAGGAGGGCTACGGGACTAGTCGACTACGAGCAGTACTTC. Translated, it gives CASSLRRATGLVDYEQYF.

J is TRBJ2-1 and V is TRBV19; D is perhaps TRBD2 (5 bases). V lost 6 bases to trimming and J lost 2 bases, with 17 bases between them. The length of the CDR3 is 16 residues. Looked up from germline, CDR1 is LNHDA and CDR2 is SQIVND (reference sequence). CDR3 sequence: CASSPFRAAAYNEQFF. DNA of the CDR3: TGTGCCAGTAGCCCTTTTCGAGCGGCAGCCTACAATGAGCAGTTCTTC.

The chain couples TRBV7-3 to TRBJ2-3; 7 positions agree with TRBD2. The CDR3 runs to 16 residues. From germline, CDR1 is SGHTA and CDR2 FQGTGA. Germline trimming cut 5 bases from V and 0 bases from J; bases unmatched to any gene: 8. The CDR3 sequence: CASSPRDYASTDTQYF. In nucleotides, the CDR3 is TGTGCCAGCAGCCCCCGGGACTATGCTAGCACAGATACGCAGTATTTT.

This chain links TRBV28 with TRBJ1-5; D gene uncertain. The germline gives CDR1 MDHEN, CDR2 SYDVKM. Trimming removed 2 bases from V and 8 bases from J, with 7 bases in between. The CDR3 sequence is 12 residues long. The CDR3 reads CASSLGPKPQHF. The DNA of the CDR3 is TGTGCCAGCAGTTTAGGGCCGAAGCCCCAGCATTTT.

This rearrangement joins TRBV9 to TRBJ2-1; 9 positions match TRBD2. The length of the CDR3 is 16 residues. The trim removed 4 bases at V and 0 bases at J, leaving 5 bases unmatched. The V gene's germline CDR1 is SGDLS and CDR2 YYNGEE. The CDR3 reads CASSSFSGSSYNEQFF. CDR3 nucleotide sequence: TGTGCCAGCAGCTCGTTTAGCGGGAGCTCCTACAATGAGCAGTTCTTC.

This clone was found once. The V call is TRBV27, the J call TRBJ2-5; 8 bases are a match to TRBD2. V dropped 3 bases and J dropped 4; count of bases not matched to a gene: 7. The germline gives CDR1 MNHEY, CDR2 SMNVEV (reference sequence). The CDR3 is 15 residues long. The CDR3 is CASSFLSGSGETQYF. The CDR3 region has the DNA TGTGCCAGCAGTTTCCTCAGCGGGAGCGGAGAGACCCAGTACTTC.

The chain employs TRBV4-1 and TRBJ1-2, with TRBD1 matching 7 bases. The CDR3 consists of 20 residues. Germline V CDR1 and CDR2: MGHRA, YSYEKL. V gave up 0 bases and J gave up 4 bases; unmatched junction bases: 20. The CDR3 nucleotides are TGCGCCAGCAGCCAAGACCCCCCAACAGGGGCGCAGGGTGAGGGCTATGGCTACACCTTC. Translation gives CASSQDPPTGAQGEGYGYTF.

V and J are TRBV2 and TRBJ2-7; TRBD2 might be the D (5 bases). This CDR3 region has 13 residues. Germline V lookup: CDR1 SNHLY, CDR2 FYNNEI. The V and J ends lost 5 bases and 0 bases respectively, with 8 bases between them. CDR3 sequence (DNA): TGTGCCAGCAGTTCGGACTTCTCCTACGAGCAGTACTTC. Translation: CASSSDFSYEQYF.

The rearrangement links TRBV28 to TRBJ2-5; tentative D call: TRBD1 (5 bases). Judging by the DNA end, TRBJ2-7 fits better; the J call may be wrong. This CDR3 spans 12 amino acids. The germline gives CDR1 MDHEN, CDR2 SYDVKM. The CDR3 DNA sequence: TGTGCCAGCAGTCTGACAGCGTCCGAGCAGTACTTC. Its protein product is CASSLTASEQYF.

The genes are TRBV28 and TRBJ1-1, with a possible D match to TRBD1 (5 bases). V was shortened by 5 bases and J by 5 bases, with 9 bases between the two germline ends. Germline assignment: CDR1 MDHEN and CDR2 SYDVKM. There are 12 residues in the CDR3. For the CDR3, the DNA is TGTGCCAGCAGTGTCAGGGTTACTGAAGCTTTCTTT. It encodes CASSVRVTEAFF.